The source of this T cell receptor (beta chain) is a study of T cell responses to AZD1222 COVID-19 vaccine. Study summary: Second doses were pooled across both intervals (about 4 or about 12 weeks).

Study conclusions and caveats: All repertoire sampling was performed exclusively after the peak T cell response. Two AZD1222 administrations were followed by greater Spike-specific TCR breadth and depth.

This clone has a count of ten or more. No antigen is known for it. Germline V gene data show CDR1 as SGHAT and CDR2 as FQDESV (reference sequence). CDR3 length equals 14 residues. Trimming shortened V by 2 bases and J by 8 bases, and 12 bases separated the two germline ends. The repertoire was sequenced with immunoSEQ multiplex PCR; TCRdb's copy has only in-frame clones and lacks some. The profile shows approximately 140,000 clones, about 92% of them singletons. V and J are TRBV11-1 and TRBJ2-2; no reliable D call. This TCR came from an adult in good health. Here the sequenced sample was peripheral blood, taken on day 0 of AZD1222 vaccination. The CDR3: CASSLYGGAGELFF. CDR3 coding DNA: TGTGCCAGCAGCTTATACGGCGGAGCAGGGGAGCTGTTTTTT.